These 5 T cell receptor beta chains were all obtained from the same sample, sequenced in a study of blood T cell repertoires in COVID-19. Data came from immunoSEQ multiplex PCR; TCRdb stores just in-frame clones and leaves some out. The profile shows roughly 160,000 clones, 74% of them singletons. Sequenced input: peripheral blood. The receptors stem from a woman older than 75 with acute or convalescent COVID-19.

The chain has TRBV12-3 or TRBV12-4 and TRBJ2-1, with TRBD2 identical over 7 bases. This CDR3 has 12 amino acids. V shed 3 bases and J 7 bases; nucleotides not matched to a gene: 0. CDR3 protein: CASSFSGNEQFF. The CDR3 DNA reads TGTGCCAGCAGTTTTAGCGGGAATGAGCAGTTCTTC.

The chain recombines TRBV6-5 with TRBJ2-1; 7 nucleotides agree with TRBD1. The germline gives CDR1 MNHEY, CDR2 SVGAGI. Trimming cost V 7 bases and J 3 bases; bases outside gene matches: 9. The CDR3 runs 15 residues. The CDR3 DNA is TGTGCCAGCACCCGAGACAGGGCAAGCTACAATGAGCAGTTCTTC. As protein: CASTRDRASYNEQFF.

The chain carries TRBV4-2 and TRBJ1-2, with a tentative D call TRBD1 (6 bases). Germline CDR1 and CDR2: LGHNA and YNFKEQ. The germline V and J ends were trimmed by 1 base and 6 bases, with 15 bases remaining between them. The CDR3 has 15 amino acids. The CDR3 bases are TGTGCCAGCAGCCAAGTCAGTGGGGGCGAAAATGGCTACACCTTC. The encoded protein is CASSQVSGGENGYTF.

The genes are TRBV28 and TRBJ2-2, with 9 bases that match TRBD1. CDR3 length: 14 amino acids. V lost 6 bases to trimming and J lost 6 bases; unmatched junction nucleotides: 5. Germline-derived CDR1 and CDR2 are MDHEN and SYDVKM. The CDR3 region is CASSQDRGAGELFF. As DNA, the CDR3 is TGTGCCAGCAGCCAGGACAGGGGAGCCGGGGAGCTGTTTTTT.

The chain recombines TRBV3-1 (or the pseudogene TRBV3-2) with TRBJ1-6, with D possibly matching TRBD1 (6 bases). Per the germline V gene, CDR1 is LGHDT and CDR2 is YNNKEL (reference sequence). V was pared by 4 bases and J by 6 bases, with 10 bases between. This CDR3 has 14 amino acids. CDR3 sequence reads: CASSRQAANSPLHF. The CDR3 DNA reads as TGTGCCAGCAGCCGACAGGCAGCTAATTCACCCCTCCACTTT.